This note documents a single T cell receptor beta chain sequence. This record comes from a study of shared T cell receptors in the human thymus. CDR3 length: 14 amino acids. The germline V gene encodes CDR1 MNHEY and CDR2 SVGAGI. The germline V and J ends were trimmed by 6 bases and 6 bases, with 17 bases remaining between them. Produced via immunoSEQ multiplex PCR; TCRdb's table is partial and in-frame only. This sample carries about 660,000 clones, around 87% of them seen once, and the ten largest clones take under 0.01%. The sample was also reused in another study, on human thymus T cells. That paper states: All donors were healthy Finnish infants who were undergoing corrective surgery to treat congenital heart defects. Resections removed during corrective heart surgery provided the thymus tissue used. Highly overlapping thymic repertoires in unrelated individuals were reported by related research.

Sequenced: thymocytes. J is TRBJ1-2 and V is TRBV6-5; D is unresolved. The receptor comes from a boy under two years old with a congenital heart defect. This chain's CDR3 is CASSHNPGLNGYTF. The CDR3 DNA sequence: TGTGCCAGCAGCCACAACCCCGGACTTAATGGCTACACCTTC.